This T cell receptor beta chain was sequenced for a study of cytomegalovirus exposure and HLA in healthy donors. Study results and limitations: In terms of immune exposure information, only CMV serostatus was available. A few chains tied to CMV proved CMV antigen-specific in vitro.

Amplification used 60 Vbeta primers and 13 Jbeta primers. Some clones are missing from TCRdb's copy, which holds only in-frame ones; the method was immunoSEQ multiplex PCR. The sample lists 150,000 to 200,000 clones; 75% were seen once. Worth noting for this clone: The antigen remains unidentified.

The clonotype originates from a male donor in good health and CMV-seronegative. Input material: PBMCs.

The CDR3 is CASSMRLTRQETQYF. As DNA, the CDR3 is TGTGCCAGTAGTATGCGTCTGACACGGCAAGAGACCCAGTACTTC. This chain joins TRBV19 and TRBJ2-5; no reliable D call. Germline CDR1 reads LNHDA; CDR2 reads SQIVND (reference sequence). Trimming stripped 3 bases from V and 2 bases from J, with 13 bases between. The CDR3 is 15 residues long.